Listed below are T cell receptor beta chains from one sample, sequenced in a study of human T cells and chemical hapten exposure. Each CDR3 protein is one row after TCRdb ran MiXCR on the RACE reads. Of some 110,000 distinct CDR3 sequences in the sample, about 11% were seen once. This specimen was whole blood, taken in connection with sensitization to the hapten diphenylcyclopropenone (DPC). The receptors originated from a woman aged 45-59 years with alopecia areata. Some clones in this sample may be carry-over from other donors' samples. CDR3s include the opening cysteine and the closing phenylalanine or tryptophan. A D gene is named only where the DNA matches it firmly. Clone sizes are given selectively: once, few, many, or a class where the clone is expanded.

>NA|TRBV5-1|TRBJ1-1|NA
TGCGCCAGCAGCTTGACGGACACCACGTGGAACACTGAAGCTTTCTTT
CASSLTDTTWNTEAFF
>NA|TRBV7-8|TRBJ1-5|NA
TGTGCCAGCAGAAGAGGGGGTATGGCTCAGCCCCAGCATTTT
CASRRGGMAQPQHF
>NA|TRBV28|TRBJ2-3|TRBD2
TGTGCCAGCAGTTTAGATGTGGCGGGAGGAGCAGATACGCAGTATTTT
CASSLDVAGGADTQYF
>NA|TRBV12-5|TRBJ1-1|TRBD1
TGTGCTAGCCACAGGGGGATTGAAGCTTTCTTT
CASHRGIEAFF
>NA|TRBV12-3/TRBV12-4|TRBJ1-1|NA
TGTGCCAGCAGTTTTTCAGGGCGGAACACTGAAGCTTTCTTT
CASSFSGRNTEAFF
>NA|TRBV6-2/TRBV6-3|TRBJ1-6|NA
TGTGCCAGCAGTTACGGGGGCCGGAATTCACCCCTCCACTTT
CASSYGGRNSPLHF
>NA|TRBV29-1|TRBJ1-1|NA
TGCAGCGGCGCACAGGGACCCACTGAAGCTTTCTTT
CSGAQGPTEAFF
>NA|TRBV12-3/TRBV12-4|TRBJ2-3|TRBD2
TGTGCCAGCAGTTTATGGACTAGCGGCACTAGCACAGATACGCAGTATTTT
CASSLWTSGTSTDTQYF
>NA|TRBV4-1|TRBJ2-7|NA
TGCGCCAGCAGCCAAGTTGGACTCCCAGAGCAGTACTTC
CASSQVGLPEQYF
>NA|TRBV20-1|TRBJ1-5|NA
TGCAGTGCGAGGCCCCGACGGGCTAGCAATCAGCCCCAGCATTTT
CSARPRRASNQPQHF
>few|TRBV12-3/TRBV12-4|TRBJ1-1|TRBD1
TGTGCCAGCAGTTTAGATTGGGACAGTGAAGCTTTCTTT
CASSLDWDSEAFF
>NA|TRBV12-3/TRBV12-4|TRBJ1-2|NA
TGTGCCAGCAGTCCCGGGACATTTGATGGCTACACCTTC
CASSPGTFDGYTF
>NA|TRBV9|TRBJ1-6|NA
TGTGCCAGCAGCGTCAGACATAATTCACCCCTCCACTTT
CASSVRHNSPLHF
>few|TRBV6-6|TRBJ2-3|TRBD2
TGTGCCAGCAGTTACGGGACTAGCGGGGCCCTAGATACGCAGTATTTT
CASSYGTSGALDTQYF
>few|TRBV20-1|TRBJ1-5|NA
TGCAGTGCTAGAGATAGAGGGTTCAATCAGCCCCAGCATTTT
CSARDRGFNQPQHF
>few|TRBV9|TRBJ1-1|NA
TGTGCCAGCAGCGTGGGACTTTTCCCGGCTTTCTTT
CASSVGLFPAFF
>NA|TRBV28|TRBJ2-3|NA
TGTGCCAGCAGCTACCCCTTAACGGTCCAGCCCACAGATACGCAGTATTTT
CASSYPLTVQPTDTQYF
>NA|TRBV7-9|TRBJ1-5|NA
TGTGCCAGCAGCTCGGAGCGTCAGCCCCAGCATTTT
CASSSERQPQHF
>NA|TRBV10-3|TRBJ2-1|TRBD1
TGTGCCATCAGAAGGGACAGCAATGAGCAGTTCTTC
CAIRRDSNEQFF
>many|TRBV3-1|TRBJ2-3|TRBD2
TGTGCCAGCAGCCCACTAGCGGGAGGGACAGATACGCAGTATTTT
CASSPLAGGTDTQYF
>few|TRBV20-1|TRBJ2-4|NA
TGCAGTGCTAGATACTGGAAAAAAAACATTCAGTACTTC
CSARYWKKNIQYF
>few|TRBV27|TRBJ2-1|TRBD1
TGTGCCAGCAGGGACAGGGGTAATGAGCAGTTCTTC
CASRDRGNEQFF
>NA|TRBV10-3|TRBJ1-1|NA
TGTGCCATCAGTGAGTCCCAGGACAACACTGAAGCTTTCTTT
CAISESQDNTEAFF
>NA|TRBV6-2/TRBV6-3|TRBJ1-2|NA
TGTGCCAGCAGCCAACTAGATGGCTACACCTTC
CASSQLDGYTF
>few|TRBV27|TRBJ1-6|NA
TGTGCCAGCAGTCGCGAGCCCCGGGTGTCCCTCCACTTT
CASSREPRVSLHF
>few|TRBV5-1|TRBJ2-5|NA
TGCGCCAGCAGCTGGGACCGCACAGGGTACCAAGAGACCCAGTACTTC
CASSWDRTGYQETQYF
>many|TRBV10-2|TRBJ2-4|NA
TGCGCCAGCAGTGGGTGGGGTCAGGATCGTGGAAACATTCAGTACTTC
CASSGWGQDRGNIQYF
>NA|TRBV9|TRBJ2-7|TRBD1
TGTGCCAGCAGCCTGGACAGGGTCGAGCAGTACTTC
CASSLDRVEQYF
>few|TRBV7-3|TRBJ1-5|NA
TGTGCCAGCAGCGGGGGCGCGAATCAGCCCCAGCATTTT
CASSGGANQPQHF
>few|TRBV7-8|TRBJ1-4|TRBD1
TGTGCCAGCACCCCAGGGGAGGGGGCGGCGAGGCGGCATGAAAAACTGTTTTTT
CASTPGEGAARRHEKLFF
>NA|TRBV6-6|TRBJ1-1|NA
TGTGCCAGCAGTTTACGAGGGCGAGCTTTCTTT
CASSLRGRAFF
>many|TRBV24-1|TRBJ2-3|NA
TGTGCCACCAGTGATGTTTTTGATACGCAGTATTTT
CATSDVFDTQYF
>few|TRBV3-1|TRBJ2-1|TRBD2
TGTGCCAGCAGCCCTATGGGAGGGTACCAATACAATGAGCAGTTCTTC
CASSPMGGYQYNEQFF